This T cell receptor beta chain was recovered during a study of T cell responses to AZD1222 COVID-19 vaccine. Study in general: The analysis combined second doses at about 4 or about 12 weeks.

Profiled with immunoSEQ multiplex PCR; TCRdb holds only in-frame clones, not every one. Among roughly 100,000 clones listed, roughly nine tenths were seen once. The CDR3 has 11 residues. Germline-derived CDR1 and CDR2 are DFQATT and SNEGSKA (reference sequence). The V segment lost 2 bases and the J segment 5 bases; nucleotides outside the gene matches: 0. The origin of this receptor is an adult in good health. The V and J genes are TRBV20-1 and TRBJ2-7, with 7 bases matching TRBD2. The sample in question was peripheral blood, obtained on day 0 of AZD1222 vaccination. The CDR3 sequence: CSARSGNEQYF. CDR3 nucleotide sequence: TGCAGTGCTAGAAGCGGGAACGAGCAGTACTTC.